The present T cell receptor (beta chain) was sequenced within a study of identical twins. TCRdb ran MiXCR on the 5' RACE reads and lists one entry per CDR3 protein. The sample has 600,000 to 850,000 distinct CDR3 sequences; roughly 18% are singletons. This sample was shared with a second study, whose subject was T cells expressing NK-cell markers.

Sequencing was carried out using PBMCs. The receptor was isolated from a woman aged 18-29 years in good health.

CDR3 sequence: CASSGRPPDEQYF. The DNA for the CDR3 is TGTGCCAGCAGTGGAAGACCACCGGACGAGCAGTACTTC. V gene TRBV2 combines with J gene TRBJ2-7; D unresolved. The CDR3 length is 13 residues. The V end lost 4 bases, the J end lost 5 bases, and 12 bases lay between the germline ends. Looked up from germline, CDR1 is SNHLY and CDR2 is FYNNEI.